The present TCR beta chain was sequenced within a study of blood T cell repertoires in COVID-19. On the study more broadly: The origin of the acute and convalescent COVID-19 samples was the United States, Italy and Spain. T cells, B-cell-depleted T cells, or PBMCs provided the cDNA or gDNA that served as material.

Authors' processing steps: Reference gene primer amplification in the assay estimated nucleated cell counts. This table comes from immunoSEQ multiplex PCR, and its TCRdb copy is limited to in-frame clones, with some not included. That table furnishes V, J and clone size, whereas the DNA furnished D and trimming. The data contain a few hundred thousand clones, 86% of them singletons. Germline values: CDR1 SGHDN, CDR2 FVKESK. V shed 4 bases, J shed 5 bases, and the junction held 4 bases outside the gene matches. This CDR3 region has 14 residues. Source material: peripheral blood. V is TRBV14 and J is TRBJ2-2; 7 bases are a match to TRBD2. The sequence was obtained from a woman aged 45-59 years with acute or convalescent COVID-19. The CDR3 DNA follows: TGTGCCAGCAGCCCCGGGACTAAAACCGGGGAGCTGTTTTTT. Amino acid sequence: CASSPGTKTGELFF.